The 2 T cell receptor beta chains below come from one sample, sequenced in a study of identical twins. TCRdb re-called the 5' RACE reads with MiXCR, one entry per CDR3 protein. Here the sample spans a few hundred thousand distinct CDR3 sequences, less than 20% being singletons. The sequencing input was naive T cells sorted from blood. The receptors were gathered from a man between 45 and 60 years old in good health.

A note on this clonotype: A read error may account for a junction end that differs from germline. This sequence joins TRBV29-1 and TRBJ1-6; the D gene is possibly TRBD1 (5 bases). CDR3 length equals 16 residues. Germline loops: CDR1 SQVTM, CDR2 ANQGSEA. CDR3 amino acids: CSVLGLRGSNNSPLHF. The CDR3 nucleotides read TGCAGCGTCCTTGGTTTAAGGGGCTCCAATAATTCACCCCTCCACTTT.

The sample holds a few counts of this clonotype. This chain connects TRBV12-3 or TRBV12-4 to TRBJ1-3; weak D call: TRBD1 (6 bases). Between the trimmed V and J ends, which lost 5 bases and 0 bases, there was a span of 14 bases. This CDR3 is 16 amino acids long. Here the CDR3 reads CASSLGQLASGNTIYF. Written as DNA, the CDR3 is TGTGCCAGCAGTCTAGGACAGCTAGCCTCTGGAAACACCATATATTTT.